A selection of T cell receptor beta chains follows, all from one sample in a study of T cells in narcolepsy. The protocol was immunoSEQ multiplex PCR, while the TCRdb copy is restricted to in-frame clones and leaves out a portion. In the table there are 25,000 to 35,000 clones, roughly 83% of which are singletons. The sequenced sample consisted of CD45RA- memory CD4+ T cells from PBMCs. Every receptor here comes from a human donor with narcolepsy. Both conserved end residues are part of each CDR3. A D gene is named only where the DNA matches it firmly. Rows give clone size only sometimes, using once, few, many, or a class for an expanded clone.

TRBJ2-7 | TRBD2 | TRBV7-2 | . | TGTGCCAGCAGCCTTACGGGACTAGCGGGAGCCTACGAGCAGTACTTC | CASSLTGLAGAYEQYF
TRBJ1-6 | . | TRBV12-2 | . | TGTGCAAGTCGCTTATGGGACGTGCTAAATTCACCCCTCCACTTT | CASRLWDVLNSPLHF
TRBJ1-5 | TRBD1 | TRBV6-5 | once | TGTGCCAGCAGTGACAGGGGTCATCAGCCCCAGCATTTT | CASSDRGHQPQHF
TRBJ1-5 | . | TRBV5-6 | . | TGTGCCAGCAGCTTGAAAATGGGGGAATCTAGGAGCAATCAGCCCCAGCATTTT | CASSLKMGESRSNQPQHF
TRBJ2-1 | . | TRBV27 | . | TGTGCCAGCAGTTGGGCCCATGGAGCCTACAATGAGCAGTTCTTC | CASSWAHGAYNEQFF
TRBJ2-2 | . | TRBV6-5 | . | TGTGCCAGCAGTTACTCGAGGGCCTGGGAGCTGTTTTTT | CASSYSRAWELFF
TRBJ2-3 | TRBD2 | TRBV7-2 | once | TGTGCCAGCAGCTTAGGGATAGCGGGAGGTAGTGGCACAGATACGCAGTATTTT | CASSLGIAGGSGTDTQYF
TRBJ2-2 | TRBD2 | TRBV2 | . | TGTGCCAGCTGGGAGGGAGGACCCGGGGAGCTGTTTTTT | CASWEGGPGELFF
TRBJ2-7 | . | TRBV21-1 | few | TGTGCCAGCAGCGCCGACAGGGGTAAATTGAACGAGCAGTACTTC | CASSADRGKLNEQYF
TRBJ2-5 | . | TRBV7-9 | . | TGTGCCAGCAGCGAAAACCAAGAGACCCAGTACTTC | CASSENQETQYF
TRBJ1-3 | . | TRBV30 | . | TGTGCCTGGAGTGTATCCCGGGTTGGAAACACCATATATTTT | CAWSVSRVGNTIYF
TRBJ1-3 | . | TRBV9 | . | TGTGCCAGCAGCGTAGGTTCTGGGATCGGAAACACCATATATTTT | CASSVGSGIGNTIYF
TRBJ2-3 | . | TRBV6-1 | . | TGTGCCAGCAGTCTGCCTCCCATTAATACGCAGTATTTT | CASSLPPINTQYF
TRBJ1-2 | . | TRBV5-1 | . | TGCGCCAGCAGGGGGGACACGATGTATGGCTACACCTTC | CASRGDTMYGYTF
TRBJ2-7 | . | TRBV7-3 | . | TGTGCCAGCAGCCCGTCAGCTAATCAGGGCGAGCAGTACTTC | CASSPSANQGEQYF
TRBJ1-5 | TRBD1 | TRBV28 | . | TGTGCCAGCAGTCTCCCCCAGGGGGCAAGTGGAAATAGCAATCAGCCCCAGCATTTT | CASSLPQGASGNSNQPQHF
TRBJ1-1 | . | TRBV2 | once | TGTGCCAGCAGACCCGGGATGGGGAACACTGAAGCTTTCTTT | CASRPGMGNTEAFF
TRBJ2-7 | . | TRBV10-3 | once | TGTGCCATCTCTTGGAGTACCGGAGCCTACGAGCAGTACTTC | CAISWSTGAYEQYF
TRBJ2-1 | TRBD2 | TRBV9 | . | TGTGCCAGCAGCGTCACTAGCGGGAGGGCCCTCTCCTACAATGAGCAGTTCTTC | CASSVTSGRALSYNEQFF
TRBJ2-7 | . | TRBV10-3 | . | TGTGCCATCACTCCGGGACGGGGGGCTCTGGACGAGCAGTACTTC | CAITPGRGALDEQYF
TRBJ1-2 | . | TRBV15 | . | TGTGCCACCAGCAGCAAGCTTTCCAGACAGAACTATGGCTACACCTTC | CATSSKLSRQNYGYTF
TRBJ2-3 | TRBD2 | TRBV5-1 | once | TGCGCCAGCAGCTGGGGGGCCCCGGGACTAGCGGGGGACAGCACAGATACGCAGTATTTT | CASSWGAPGLAGDSTDTQYF
TRBJ1-1 | . | TRBV7-2 | . | TGTGCCAGCAGCGAATTCAACAGGGTCACTGAAGCTTTCTTT | CASSEFNRVTEAFF
TRBJ2-1 | TRBD2 | TRBV7-6 | once | TGTGCCAGCAGCCCCGGGACTAGCAGAGGGAATGAGCAGTTCTTC | CASSPGTSRGNEQFF
TRBJ2-7 | . | TRBV2 | . | TGTGCCAGCACCCCGGGGGCGGGGGTTTCGGGGAACTACGAGCAGTACTTC | CASTPGAGVSGNYEQYF
TRBJ2-3 | . | TRBV5-1 | . | TGCGCCAGCAGCTTCGGTCGGGCTAGCGGCACAGATACGCAGTATTTT | CASSFGRASGTDTQYF
TRBJ1-5 | TRBD1 | TRBV6-6 | . | TGTGCCAGCAGTTACAACCCGGGACAGGGCAATCAGCCCCAGCATTTT | CASSYNPGQGNQPQHF
TRBJ1-6 | . | TRBV28 | . | TGTGCCAGCAGTTTATTTCAGGGCGAGGGTTCACCCCTCCACTTT | CASSLFQGEGSPLHF
TRBJ2-7 | . | TRBV19 | . | TGTGCCAGTGCCCCGACAGTAGGGGTATCCTACGAGCAGTACTTC | CASAPTVGVSYEQYF
TRBJ2-7 | TRBD1 | TRBV5-1 | . | TGCGCCAGCAGCTGGACAGGGGAAGGCTACGAGCAGTACTTC | CASSWTGEGYEQYF
TRBJ2-7 | . | TRBV6-6 | . | TGTGCCAGCAGTTCCCAAAACTACGAGCAGTACTTC | CASSSQNYEQYF
TRBJ1-1 | . | TRBV4-1 | . | TGCGCCAGCAGCCACCTCCCCGGTCAAGCTTTCTTT | CASSHLPGQAFF
TRBJ1-1 | TRBD1 | TRBV6-4 | . | TGTGCCAGCAGTGTACAGGGGTCGAGCACTGAAGCTTTCTTT | CASSVQGSSTEAFF
TRBJ2-1 | TRBD2 | TRBV7-9 | . | TGTGCCAGCAGCTTTCCATTAGCGGGAGTGGACGAGCAGTTCTTC | CASSFPLAGVDEQFF
TRBJ2-1 | TRBD2 | TRBV27 | . | TGTGCCAGCAGTTTATTTGGTAGCGGGAGCTCCTACAATGAGCAGTTCTTC | CASSLFGSGSSYNEQFF
TRBJ1-1 | . | TRBV28 | . | TGTGCCAGCAGTCAAAATACTAACAGGGTTAGAACTGAAGCTTTCTTT | CASSQNTNRVRTEAFF
TRBJ2-1 | TRBD2 | TRBV28 | once | TGTGCCAGCAGTTTAGGCGGATATTTACTAGCGGGAGTAAGTAAGGTATCAAAAGGTGAGCAGTTCTTC | CASSLGGYLLAGVSKVSKGEQFF
TRBJ2-2 | . | TRBV7-8 | . | TGTGCCAGCAGCTGGATTGAGAGGGACTGGCCCCTGTTTTTT | CASSWIERDWPLFF
TRBJ2-2 | . | TRBV6-5 | . | TGTGCCAGCAAGCCGGGGAGGGGGCTCTCCGGGGAGCTGTTTTTT | CASKPGRGLSGELFF
TRBJ2-1 | TRBD2 | TRBV27 | . | TGTGCCAGCATCTTAGGTGGGGCGGGAGGAAATGAGCAGTTCTTC | CASILGGAGGNEQFF
TRBJ2-3 | . | TRBV7-2 | . | TGTGCCAGCAGCCCCTCCCCAGGTCGTAGCACAGATACGCAGTATTTT | CASSPSPGRSTDTQYF